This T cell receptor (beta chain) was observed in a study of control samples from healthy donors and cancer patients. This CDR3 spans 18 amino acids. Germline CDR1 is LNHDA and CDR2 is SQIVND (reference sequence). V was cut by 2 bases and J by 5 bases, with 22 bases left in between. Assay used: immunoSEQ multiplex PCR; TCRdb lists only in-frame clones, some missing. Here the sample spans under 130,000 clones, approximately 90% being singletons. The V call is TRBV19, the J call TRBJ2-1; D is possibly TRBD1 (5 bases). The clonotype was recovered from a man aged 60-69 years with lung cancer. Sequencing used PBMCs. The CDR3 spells CASSIRARGPSFNNEQFF. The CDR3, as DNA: TGTGCCAGTAGTATACGGGCTAGGGGTCCTTCTTTCAACAATGAGCAGTTCTTC.